This T cell receptor (beta chain) was recorded in a study of cytomegalovirus exposure and HLA in healthy donors. PCR used 60 Vbeta primers and 13 Jbeta primers. Produced via immunoSEQ multiplex PCR; TCRdb's table is partial and in-frame only. The sample holds about 140,000 clones, 66% seen once. The CDR3 totals 14 residues. Looked up from germline, CDR1 is SGDLS and CDR2 is YYNGEE. V dropped 0 bases and J dropped 5; count of bases not matched to a gene: 3. The J gene is TRBJ2-5, the V gene TRBV9; the match to TRBD2 covers 8 bases. The TCR comes from a woman in her sixties in good health and CMV-seronegative. Sequencing was done on a sample of PBMCs. The CDR3 protein is CASSVGPGGETQYF. Here the CDR3 DNA reads TGTGCCAGCAGCGTAGGACCGGGGGGGGAGACCCAGTACTTC.